This record covers a single TCR beta chain. The data belong to a study of cytotoxic CD8 clonotypes in ibrutinib-treated CLL. Study context: Complete response was seen in 2 patients and partial in some 24; about twelve progressed and 14 stayed remitted after a median approximately 70 months.

The CDR3 is 15 residues long. Trimming stripped 0 bases from V and 7 bases from J, with 15 bases between. CDR1 and CDR2 from the germline V gene are LGHNA and YNFKEQ. The protocol was immunoSEQ multiplex PCR, while the TCRdb copy is restricted to in-frame clones and leaves out a portion. The sample shows roughly 130,000 clones, around 93% of them seen only once. This sample comprised PBMCs, obtained after 12 months of ibrutinib treatment. The genes are TRBV4-2 and TRBJ2-5, with D unclear. The TCR was taken from a human donor with chronic lymphocytic leukemia. This CDR3 reads CASSQEGAPEVTQYF. CDR3 DNA sequence: TGTGCCAGCAGCCAAGAAGGAGCTCCAGAGGTGACCCAGTACTTC.